This T cell receptor (beta chain) was sequenced in a study of a mutant IDH1 vaccine in newly diagnosed glioma. On the study more broadly: Treated patients were roughly 62% male, around 40% female, mean age roughly 40 years. Study-level results: It was over 85% of patients that developed vaccine-induced immune responses.

Concerning this clone: The antigen remains undetermined.

The CDR3 has 15 residues. Deletions cut 2 bases from V and 0 bases from J, with 8 bases between. Germline values: CDR1 LNHDA, CDR2 SQIVND (reference sequence). Time point meaning: week 5, during vaccination. Vaccination comprised doses that each held 300 ug of mutant IDH1 20-mer peptide, plus topical imiquimod. Produced via immunoSEQ multiplex PCR; TCRdb's table is partial and in-frame only. This table has around 23,000 clones, 77% appearing once. This rearrangement joins TRBV19 to TRBJ1-5; tentatively, D is TRBD1 (5 bases). This specimen was PBMCs, taken from a glioma patient whose treatment included an IDH1 peptide vaccine. The clonotype originates from a middle-aged man with glioma. In DNA, the CDR3 is TGTGCCAGTAGTATACGGGGGAGTAGCAATCAGCCCCAGCATTTT. It specifies CASSIRGSSNQPQHF. Drawing the rest from reference TRBV19 and TRBJ1-5, the complete variable domain is DGGITQSPKYLFRKEGQNVTLSCEQNLNHDAMYWYRQDPGQGLRLIYYSQIVNDFQKGDIAEGYSVSREKKESFPLTVTSAQKNPTAFYLCASSIRGSSNQPQHFGDGTRLSIL.